These 2 T cell receptor beta chains originate from one sample sequenced in a study of T cell responses to AZD1222 COVID-19 vaccine. Using immunoSEQ multiplex PCR, the repertoire was profiled, and TCRdb retains in-frame clones only, with some absent. The sample has roughly 120,000 clones; around 86% are singletons. The sequencing here drew on peripheral blood, taken on day 0 of AZD1222 vaccination. Every receptor here comes from an adult in good health.

CDR3 protein: CSVEDHQTSSRTDTQYF. Here the CDR3 DNA reads TGCAGCGTTGAAGATCATCAGACCTCCTCGAGGACAGATACGCAGTATTTT. V gene TRBV29-1 combines with J gene TRBJ2-3; D remains ambiguous. Germline V gene lookup returns CDR1 SQVTM and CDR2 ANQGSEA. The CDR3 contains 17 residues. V was shortened by 0 bases and J by 3 bases, with 19 bases between the two germline ends.

V gene TRBV27 combines with J gene TRBJ1-3, with 7 bases that match TRBD1. V lost 5 bases, J lost 1 base, and 2 bases stayed unmatched. CDR3 length: 14 amino acids. In germline, CDR1 is MNHEY, CDR2 SMNVEV (reference sequence). CDR3 sequence (DNA): TGTGCCAGCAGTACGACAGGGTCTGGAAACACCATATATTTT. This sequence encodes CASSTTGSGNTIYF.